This T cell receptor (beta chain) derives from a study of blood T cells in healthy people across ages. Background on the study: The template switching approach captured approximately one barcoded beta molecule for every two T cells.

Then a second PCR, running roughly 7 to 11 cycles, was carried out with a sample-barcoded 5' primer and a J-beta primer mix. Via MiXCR, TCRdb re-called the 5' RACE reads, giving one row per CDR3 protein. Of some 1.5 million distinct CDR3 sequences in the sample, 28% were seen once. Germline V gene lookup returns CDR1 SGHKS and CDR2 YYEKEE (reference sequence). The CDR3 loop spans 14 amino acids. Notes on this clonotype: No antigen is known for it. A read error may produce the germline difference seen at one junction end.

Study findings and constraints: The long-lived group displayed more naive CD4+ cells, plus higher diversity, than the aged donors did. Diversity was estimated from one million T cells, and these estimates were considered underestimates. Per million T cells, TCR beta diversity dropped about linearly as age rose.

Sequencing was carried out using blood. The TCR was taken from a woman aged 25 to 39 in good health. The chain uses TRBV5-5 and TRBJ1-2, with 9 nucleotides matching TRBD1. The CDR3 region has the DNA TGTGCCAGCAGCCGGGGGGACAGGGATGGTGGCTACGCCTTC. Translated, it gives CASSRGDRDGGYAF. The whole variable domain, remainder taken from reference TRBV5-5 and TRBJ1-2, is DAGVTQSPTHLIKTRGQQVTLRCSPISGHKSVSWYQQVLGQGPQFIFQYYEKEERGRGNFPDRFSARQFPNYSSELNVNALLLGDSALYLCASSRGDRDGGYAFGSGTRLTVV.